Listed below are T cell receptor beta chains from one sample, sequenced in a study of T cells in Graves' hyperthyroidism and ophthalmopathy. TCRdb re-derived calls from the multiplex PCR reads in MiXCR, one entry per CDR3 protein. The sample holds hundreds of thousands of distinct CDR3 sequences, around 20% seen once. The sequenced sample consisted of blood. The source is a man younger than 45 with Graves' ophthalmopathy. The CDR3 runs from the conserved cysteine through the conserved F or W. The order of the fields is D gene, J gene, clone size, V gene, CDR3 DNA, CDR3 protein. A D gene is named only where the DNA matches it firmly. Expanded clones get a size class; other rows say once, few or many, or leave the size out.

D gene: -
J gene: TRBJ2-7
clone size: few
V gene: TRBV11-1
CDR3 DNA: TGTGCCAGCAGCTCGCAACCGACGGCTGGGCAGTACTTC
CDR3 protein: CASSSQPTAGQYF

D gene: -
J gene: TRBJ2-1
clone size: few
V gene: TRBV5-1
CDR3 DNA: TGCGCCAGCAGCTTGGAAGTCGGGACTCGACCTTACAATGAGCAGTTCTTC
CDR3 protein: CASSLEVGTRPYNEQFF

D gene: TRBD1
J gene: TRBJ2-2
clone size: many
V gene: TRBV30
CDR3 DNA: TGTGCCTGGAGCTGGACAGGGGACACCGGGGAGCTGTTTTTT
CDR3 protein: CAWSWTGDTGELFF

D gene: TRBD1
J gene: TRBJ1-5
clone size: many
V gene: TRBV12-3/TRBV12-4
CDR3 DNA: TGTGCCAGCAGTTTTCGGACAGGGGGCGCAGATCAGCCCCAGCATTTT
CDR3 protein: CASSFRTGGADQPQHF

D gene: -
J gene: TRBJ2-3
clone size: many
V gene: TRBV11-2
CDR3 DNA: TGTGCCAGCAGCTTAATCTCCATCAGGGACGCAGATACGCAGTATTTT
CDR3 protein: CASSLISIRDADTQYF

D gene: -
J gene: TRBJ1-1
clone size: -
V gene: TRBV7-2
CDR3 DNA: TGTGCCAGCAGCCGCAGCTTAGGACAGCTGGCAACTGAAGCTTTCTTT
CDR3 protein: CASSRSLGQLATEAFF

D gene: -
J gene: TRBJ2-7
clone size: many
V gene: TRBV28
CDR3 DNA: TGTGCCAGCAGTTCCGGACAGTACGAGCAGTACTTC
CDR3 protein: CASSSGQYEQYF

D gene: -
J gene: TRBJ1-2
clone size: few
V gene: TRBV20-1
CDR3 DNA: TGCAGTGCTACCTCCGGGACGGATAACTATGGCTACACCTTC
CDR3 protein: CSATSGTDNYGYTF

D gene: -
J gene: TRBJ2-5
clone size: -
V gene: TRBV4-2
CDR3 DNA: TGTGCCAGCAGCCAAGACTGGGCCCAAGAGACCCAGTACTTC
CDR3 protein: CASSQDWAQETQYF

D gene: -
J gene: TRBJ2-7
clone size: -
V gene: TRBV2
CDR3 DNA: TGTGCCAGCATAAACGGGATCTCCGACGAGCAGTACTTC
CDR3 protein: CASINGISDEQYF

D gene: TRBD1
J gene: TRBJ2-7
clone size: -
V gene: TRBV20-1
CDR3 DNA: TGCAGTGCCAGGGGGGACAGGGGCCCGGGGGGGTACTACGAGCAGTACTTC
CDR3 protein: CSARGDRGPGGYYEQYF

D gene: -
J gene: TRBJ1-1
clone size: many
V gene: TRBV7-3
CDR3 DNA: TGTGCCAGCAGCGCGACCGGGACAAGTGAAGCTTTCTTT
CDR3 protein: CASSATGTSEAFF

D gene: TRBD1
J gene: TRBJ2-5
clone size: -
V gene: TRBV10-3
CDR3 DNA: TGTGCCATCAGGGCAAGGGGGGGACAGGGAGAAGAGACCCAGTACTTC
CDR3 protein: CAIRARGGQGEETQYF

D gene: TRBD2
J gene: TRBJ2-3
clone size: many
V gene: TRBV5-1
CDR3 DNA: TGCGCCAGCAGCCCCAATGGACTAGCGGACACAGATACGCAGTATTTT
CDR3 protein: CASSPNGLADTDTQYF

D gene: -
J gene: TRBJ2-7
clone size: many
V gene: TRBV5-1
CDR3 DNA: TGCGCCAGCAGCCCGGACGGAGGACCCTACGAGCAGTACTTC
CDR3 protein: CASSPDGGPYEQYF

D gene: -
J gene: TRBJ2-1
clone size: -
V gene: TRBV7-2
CDR3 DNA: TGTGCCAGCAGCCCCCGACCCTGGGACCGTAGGGATGAGCAGTTCTTC
CDR3 protein: CASSPRPWDRRDEQFF

D gene: TRBD1
J gene: TRBJ1-2
clone size: few
V gene: TRBV12-3/TRBV12-4
CDR3 DNA: TGTGCCAGCAGTTCCGGCCTTTCCAGGGGGTATCGGGGCTACACCTTC
CDR3 protein: CASSSGLSRGYRGYTF

D gene: -
J gene: TRBJ1-2
clone size: many
V gene: TRBV12-3/TRBV12-4
CDR3 DNA: TGTGCCAGCACCACTTTGGACAGTCTATATGGCTACACCTTC
CDR3 protein: CASTTLDSLYGYTF

D gene: -
J gene: TRBJ2-3
clone size: -
V gene: TRBV6-2/TRBV6-3
CDR3 DNA: TGTGCCAGCAGTTACTCTCCTTTGAATACGCAGTATTTT
CDR3 protein: CASSYSPLNTQYF

D gene: -
J gene: TRBJ2-1
clone size: -
V gene: TRBV5-1
CDR3 DNA: TGCGCCAGCAGCTTCTTGGATCAGGGGATCGATGAGCAGTTCTTC
CDR3 protein: CASSFLDQGIDEQFF